The subject of this entry is one T cell receptor beta chain. Its antigen is as yet unknown. The sample originates from a study of T cells after yellow fever vaccination. The study made its TCR cDNA through 5'RACE template switching. That step introduced a universal primer site along with UMIs. TCRdb independently ran MiXCR on the 5' RACE reads; one entry per CDR3 protein. The table has hundreds of thousands of distinct CDR3 sequences, under 15% seen once. Study observations and caveats: In FACS-sorted repertoires, abundant clonotypes from the bulk population could appear as contaminants. Although most clonotypes did not, a small share appeared in both CD4 and CD8 compartments. Clones that expanded after primary vaccination mostly reappeared after the booster (nearly 98% CD4, approximately 89% CD8).

The germline gives CDR1 SGDLS, CDR2 YYNGEE. V was clipped by 3 bases and J by 4 bases; unmatched bases: 11. The CDR3 spans 17 residues. The sample here was CD4+ T cells sorted from PBMCs, taken 15 days after the yellow fever booster vaccination. The chain joins TRBV9 to TRBJ1-2, with 11 bases that match TRBD1. This TCR derives from a man aged 18 to 30 who received the YFV17D yellow fever vaccine. The CDR3 region is CASSGLGQGAGLYGYTF. The CDR3 DNA reads as TGTGCCAGCAGCGGACTCGGACAGGGGGCTGGGCTCTATGGCTACACCTTC.